This T cell receptor (beta chain) was sequenced during a study of control samples from healthy donors and cancer patients. This CDR3 comprises 14 residues. V was pared by 0 bases and J by 6 bases, with 10 bases between. CDR1 is SEHNR and CDR2 is FQNEAQ in the germline V gene (reference sequence). TCRdb's copy holds only in-frame clones and misses some; the assay was immunoSEQ multiplex PCR. Of nearly 200,000 clones detected, about 89% appear once; the ten largest clones hold about 2%. The sequence was obtained from a man aged 25 to 45 in good health. This chain links TRBV7-9 with TRBJ2-3; D gene uncertain. Sequencing used blood. CDR3 region: CASSLAATADTQYF. The DNA of the CDR3 is TGTGCCAGCAGCTTAGCGGCGACTGCGGATACGCAGTATTTT.